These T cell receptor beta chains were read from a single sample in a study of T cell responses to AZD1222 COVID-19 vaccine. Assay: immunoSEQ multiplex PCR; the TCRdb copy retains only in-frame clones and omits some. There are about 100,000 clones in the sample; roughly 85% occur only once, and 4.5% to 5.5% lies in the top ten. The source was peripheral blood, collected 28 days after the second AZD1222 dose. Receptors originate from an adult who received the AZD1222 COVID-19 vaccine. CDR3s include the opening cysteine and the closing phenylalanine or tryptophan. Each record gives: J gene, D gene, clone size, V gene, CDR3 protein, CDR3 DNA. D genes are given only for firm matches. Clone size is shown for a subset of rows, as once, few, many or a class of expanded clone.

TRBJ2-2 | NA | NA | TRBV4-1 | CASSQEEGFGELFF | TGCGCCAGCAGCCAAGAAGAAGGGTTCGGGGAGCTGTTTTTT
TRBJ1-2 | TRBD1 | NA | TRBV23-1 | CASSQSWLSDRAISAMGYTF | TGCGCCAGCAGTCAATCTTGGCTCTCGGACAGGGCGATCAGTGCTATGGGCTACACCTTC
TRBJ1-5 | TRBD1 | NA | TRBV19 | CAASSPGTGYQPQHF | TGTGCCGCCAGTAGTCCCGGGACAGGTTATCAGCCCCAGCATTTT
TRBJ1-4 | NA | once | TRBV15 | CATSRGGGGLSEKLFF | TGTGCCACCAGCAGAGGAGGCGGGGGTTTGAGTGAAAAACTGTTTTTT
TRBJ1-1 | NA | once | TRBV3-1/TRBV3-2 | CASSLVGGNTEAFF | TGTGCCAGCAGCCTGGTTGGTGGGAACACTGAAGCTTTCTTT
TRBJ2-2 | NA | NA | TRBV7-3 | CASSLGPRTGELFF | TGTGCCAGCAGCTTAGGTCCTCGGACCGGGGAGCTGTTTTTT
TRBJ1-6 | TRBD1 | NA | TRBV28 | CASSLLGQTDSPLHF | TGTGCCAGCAGTTTACTGGGACAGACCGATTCACCCCTCCACTTT
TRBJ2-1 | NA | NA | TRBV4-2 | CASSQDSLLSTYNEQFF | TGTGCCAGCAGCCAAGATAGCCTACTAAGTACCTACAATGAGCAGTTCTTC
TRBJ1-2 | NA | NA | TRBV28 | CASSPNPTAYGYTF | TGTGCCAGCAGCCCAAACCCGACAGCCTATGGCTACACCTTC
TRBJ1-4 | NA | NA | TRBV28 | CASSETTQLGQFF | TGTGCCAGCAGCGAAACTACACAGCTGGGACAGTTTTTT